The TCR beta chain under discussion was sequenced for a study of cytotoxic CD8 clonotypes in ibrutinib-treated CLL. J lost 1 base, V lost 6 bases, and 8 bases had no gene match. Germline assignment: CDR1 SNHLY and CDR2 FYNNEI. This CDR3 spans 16 amino acids. This table comes from immunoSEQ multiplex PCR, and its TCRdb copy is limited to in-frame clones, with some not included. This table has some 130,000 clones, 70% to 90% appearing once. Study-wide points: Baseline levels were approached again at progression, after clonality had risen at ibrutinib response. Baseline clonality exceeded age-matched healthy donors and tracked circulating CD8+ T-cell counts.

In the case of this clone: The target antigen is unknown.

The receptor's source is a human donor with chronic lymphocytic leukemia. This sample comprised PBMCs, obtained after 24 months of ibrutinib treatment. The genes are TRBV2 and TRBJ1-5; 8 nucleotides match TRBD1. CDR3 in amino acids: CASRKETGVSNQPQHF. CDR3 in DNA: TGTGCCAGCAGGAAAGAGACAGGGGTGAGCAATCAGCCCCAGCATTTT.